The 21 T cell receptor beta chains listed next were all sequenced from one sample in a study of T cells in localized non-small cell lung cancer. This table comes from immunoSEQ multiplex PCR, and its TCRdb copy is limited to in-frame clones, with some not included. The sample yields about 33,000 clones, approximately 92% seen once. The specimen was peripheral blood, collected before any cancer treatment. All receptors come from a female donor older than 55 with stage I lung adenocarcinoma.

V is TRBV18 and J is TRBJ1-5; D perhaps matches TRBD1 (5 bases). The CDR3 contains 14 residues. Germline lookup yields CDR1 KGHSH and CDR2 LQKENI. V shed 4 bases and J shed 5 bases, with 12 bases lying between them. The CDR3 nucleotides read TGTGCCAGCTCACGCCGGGACTCCGATCAGCCCCAGCATTTT. It translates to CASSRRDSDQPQHF.

This clone was found once. The chain employs TRBV29-1 and TRBJ1-1; no reliable D call. This CDR3 is built from 13 residues. Germline-derived CDR1 and CDR2 are SQVTM and ANQGSEA. The germline V and J ends were trimmed by 7 bases and 0 bases, with 12 bases remaining between them. The chain's CDR3 is CSAAASMNTEAFF. The CDR3 DNA reads as TGCAGCGCCGCCGCTTCCATGAACACTGAAGCTTTCTTT.

The chain uses TRBV5-5 and TRBJ1-1; 7 bases are a match to TRBD1. Germline-derived CDR1 and CDR2 are SGHKS and YYEKEE (reference sequence). The CDR3 consists of 15 residues. The V and J ends lost 1 base and 0 bases, in that order; junction bases with no gene match: 3. CDR3 DNA: TGTGCCAGCAGCTTGCAACAGGGGATGAACACTGAAGCTTTCTTT. Amino acids: CASSLQQGMNTEAFF.

This chain uses TRBV5-6 with TRBJ1-1; 9 bases match TRBD1. CDR1 SGHDT and CDR2 YYEEEE come from the germline V gene. Trimming took 1 base from V and 2 from J; bases not matched to a gene: 9. This CDR3 region has 17 residues. In DNA form, the CDR3 reads TGTGCCAGCAGCTTGTTTGTTGGGACAGGGCCTAACACTGAAGCTTTCTTT. Translation gives CASSLFVGTGPNTEAFF.

The chain recombines TRBV19 with TRBJ2-5; D not certain. The V and J ends lost 6 bases and 6 bases respectively, with 11 bases between them. CDR1 is LNHDA and CDR2 is SQIVND in the germline V gene (reference sequence). The CDR3 consists of 12 residues. The CDR3: CASSSVRKTQYF. CDR3 coding DNA: TGTGCCAGTAGCTCGGTCCGAAAGACCCAGTACTTC.

The count of this clone is one. This rearrangement joins TRBV7-3 to TRBJ1-1, with unresolved D. The CDR3 runs to 14 residues. The V end was cut by 1 base, the J end by 0 bases, with 6 bases between. The germline V gene encodes CDR1 SGHTA and CDR2 FQGTGA. The CDR3 protein is CASSLNNMNTEAFF. As DNA, the CDR3 is TGTGCCAGCAGCTTAAATAACATGAACACTGAAGCTTTCTTT.

This chain connects TRBV29-1 to TRBJ2-7; the D gene is possibly TRBD2 (6 bases). The CDR3 consists of 12 residues. The V end lost 7 bases, the J end lost 5 bases, and 15 bases lay between the germline ends. CDR1 is SQVTM and CDR2 is ANQGSEA in the germline V gene. This CDR3 is CSANSGGDEQYF. For the CDR3, the DNA is TGCAGCGCAAATTCCGGGGGAGACGAGCAGTACTTC.

The chain uses TRBV19 and TRBJ2-2, with a possible D match to TRBD1 (6 bases). This CDR3 spans 18 amino acids. The V end lost 4 bases, the J end lost 4 bases, and 22 bases lay between the germline ends. The germline V gene has CDR1 LNHDA and CDR2 SQIVND (reference sequence). The CDR3 loop reads CASSTNIRWGRGTGELFF. CDR3 in DNA: TGTGCCAGTAGTACCAACATCCGTTGGGGCAGGGGCACCGGGGAGCTGTTTTTT.

The chain carries TRBV5-1 and TRBJ2-2; 7 bases agree with TRBD1. Per germline, CDR1 SGHRS and CDR2 YFSETQ. CDR3 length equals 14 residues. Trimming cost V 4 bases and J 4 bases; bases outside gene matches: 4. CDR3 nucleotide sequence: TGCGCCAGCAGCCCGGGACAGAGCACCGGGGAGCTGTTTTTT. Encoded protein: CASSPGQSTGELFF.

The chain is built from TRBV27 and TRBJ1-5; the D gene is possibly TRBD1 (6 bases). The germline V gene has CDR1 MNHEY and CDR2 SMNVEV (reference sequence). Trimming pared 2 bases from V and 7 bases from J, leaving 9 bases between. The CDR3 consists of 13 residues. CDR3 residues: CASSLAGVQPQHF. Written as DNA, the CDR3 is TGTGCCAGCAGTTTAGCAGGGGTACAGCCCCAGCATTTT.

The chain combines TRBV7-9 with TRBJ1-1; maybe TRBD1 (6 bases). Trimming stripped 2 bases from V and 0 bases from J, with 10 bases between. The CDR3 contains 15 residues. The germline gives CDR1 SEHNR, CDR2 FQNEAQ (reference sequence). DNA for the CDR3: TGTGCCAGCAGCTTAAGACAGGCCTTGAACACTGAAGCTTTCTTT. Residues: CASSLRQALNTEAFF.

The chain uses TRBV7-2 and TRBJ1-2; D is perhaps TRBD1 (6 bases). From germline, CDR1 is SGHTA and CDR2 FQGNSA. V shed 1 base and J shed 5 bases, with 17 bases lying between them. The CDR3 sequence is 16 residues long. CDR3 residues: CASSLGGGLGIYGYTF. Written as DNA, the CDR3 is TGTGCCAGCAGCTTAGGTGGGGGCTTGGGAATTTATGGCTACACCTTC.

V gene TRBV5-6 combines with J gene TRBJ1-1, with D unclear. The CDR3 spans 13 residues. The germline V and J ends were trimmed by 2 bases and 1 base, with 6 bases remaining between them. Per germline, CDR1 SGHDT and CDR2 YYEEEE. CDR3 in DNA: TGTGCCAGCAGCTTTTATAGGAACACTGAAGCTTTCTTT. This encodes CASSFYRNTEAFF.

The V call is TRBV29-1, the J call TRBJ1-1, with D perhaps matching TRBD1 (5 bases). The CDR3 covers 14 residues. Germline V gives CDR1 SQVTM, CDR2 ANQGSEA. The V end lost 5 bases, the J end lost 6 bases, and 19 bases lay between the germline ends. The CDR3 sequence: CSVYVAGRGAEAFF. The CDR3 nucleotides read TGCAGCGTTTACGTGGCGGGGAGGGGAGCTGAAGCTTTCTTT.

J is TRBJ1-2 and V is TRBV5-1, with D possibly matching TRBD1 (5 bases). The germline CDR1 and CDR2 sequences are SGHRS and YFSETQ. V lost 0 bases and J lost 7, with 13 bases in between. The CDR3 has 14 amino acids. CDR3 in amino acids: CASSLVGQGTGYTF. The CDR3 DNA follows: TGCGCCAGCAGCTTGGTTGGGCAGGGAACTGGCTACACCTTC.

The V call is TRBV7-9, the J call TRBJ2-7, with 7 bases lining up with TRBD1. The CDR3 spans 13 residues. Germline-derived CDR1 and CDR2 are SEHNR and FQNEAQ (reference sequence). V dropped 5 bases and J dropped 2; count of bases not matched to a gene: 3. The CDR3 here is CASSKGQTYEQYV. The CDR3, as DNA: TGTGCCAGCAGCAAGGGACAGACCTACGAGCAGTACGTC.

The rearrangement links TRBV6-5 to TRBJ2-7; TRBD1 aligns across 7 bases. The V gene's germline CDR1 is MNHEY and CDR2 SVGAGI. With 7 bases clipped from V and 0 bases from J, the junction kept 3 bases outside the gene matches. This CDR3 comprises 13 residues. This CDR3 is CASKGTVSYEQYF. The CDR3 DNA reads as TGTGCCAGCAAGGGGACAGTCTCCTACGAGCAGTACTTC.

This rearrangement joins TRBV6-1 to TRBJ1-2, with TRBD1 identical over 9 bases. This CDR3 is built from 15 residues. Germline CDR1 reads MNHNS; CDR2 reads SASEGT. With 6 bases clipped from V and 8 bases from J, the junction kept 13 bases outside the gene matches. CDR3 sequence: CASSPIGTGLMGYTF. In DNA, the CDR3 is TGTGCCAGCAGCCCTATAGGGACAGGGTTGATGGGCTACACCTTC.

This clone was detected only once. CDR3 in amino acids: CASRGLVYEQYV. The DNA for the CDR3 is TGTGCCAGCAGGGGACTAGTCTACGAGCAGTACGTC. The chain uses TRBV6-1 and TRBJ2-7, with 8 bases that match TRBD2. The germline V gene encodes CDR1 MNHNS and CDR2 SASEGT. The length of the CDR3 is 12 residues. J gave up 3 bases and V 6 bases, and 1 base lay outside the gene matches.

The chain links TRBV5-6 to TRBJ2-3, with no clear D. V dropped 4 bases and J dropped 0 bases, with 6 bases sitting between them. The CDR3 is 13 residues long. In germline, CDR1 is SGHDT, CDR2 YYEEEE. The CDR3 reads CASSPLSTDTQYF. CDR3 nucleotide sequence: TGTGCCAGCAGCCCTCTGAGCACAGATACGCAGTATTTT.

The chain couples TRBV25-1 to TRBJ1-4; D gene ambiguous. Germline lookup yields CDR1 MGHDK and CDR2 SYGVNS. The CDR3 consists of 14 residues. V dropped 2 bases and J dropped 6 bases, with 10 bases sitting between them. CDR3 sequence reads: CASSERRLDEKLFF. For the CDR3, the DNA is TGTGCCAGCAGTGAACGCCGTTTGGATGAAAAACTGTTTTTT.